Following are 5 T cell receptor beta chains from one sample sequenced in a study of blood T cell repertoires in COVID-19. Clones were sequenced by immunoSEQ multiplex PCR, and TCRdb holds only the in-frame ones, with some missing. The data hold fewer than 350,000 clones, with approximately 91% observed a single time. Sequencing was performed on PBMCs or T cells enriched from blood (not recorded which). The receptors derive from a woman aged 40 to 55 with acute COVID-19.

The rearrangement joins TRBV3-1 (or the pseudogene TRBV3-2) to TRBJ1-2, with 9 bases that match TRBD1. Germline V gives CDR1 LGHDT, CDR2 YNNKEL (reference sequence). The CDR3 is made up of 16 amino acids. Trimming took 4 bases from V and 2 from J; bases not matched to a gene: 8. The CDR3 here is CASSRPGTGTNYGYTF. Here the CDR3 DNA reads TGTGCCAGCAGCCGCCCGGGGACAGGGACGAACTATGGCTACACCTTC.

V and J are TRBV6-5 and TRBJ1-5, with 9 nucleotides matching TRBD1. The CDR3 loop spans 14 amino acids. V shed 6 bases and J 3 bases; nucleotides not matched to a gene: 3. Germline V gene sequence: CDR1 MNHEY, CDR2 SVGAGI. DNA of the CDR3: TGTGCCAGCAGGGGACAGGGCCTCAATCAGCCCCAGCATTTT. Translated, it gives CASRGQGLNQPQHF.

This clone has just a few counts. The same CDR3 can be traced to other DNA sequences in this sample. The V gene is TRBV5-1, the J gene TRBJ1-5; D not certain. From germline, CDR1 is SGHRS and CDR2 YFSETQ. Deletions cut 3 bases from V and 4 bases from J, with 11 bases between. The CDR3 consists of 14 residues. This chain's CDR3 is CASSYDGVNQPQHF. DNA for the CDR3: TGCGCCAGCAGCTACGACGGGGTGAATCAGCCCCAGCATTTT.

This clone showed up just once. CDR3 DNA: TGTGCCAGCAGGGAGACAGCGAACACTGAAGCTTTCTTT. It specifies CASRETANTEAFF. This chain joins TRBV28 and TRBJ1-1; TRBD1 might be the D (5 bases). The CDR3 totals 13 residues. Trimming left V 6 bases short and J 1 base short, with 9 bases between. The germline CDR1 and CDR2 sequences are MDHEN and SYDVKM.

The gene calls are TRBV6-1 and TRBJ2-2; D unclear. The length of the CDR3 is 12 residues. From germline, CDR1 is MNHNS and CDR2 SASEGT. The V gene lost 2 bases and the J gene lost 6 bases, with 4 bases spanning the gap. Written as DNA, the CDR3 is TGTGCCAGCAGTGAACGGGCCGGGGAGCTGTTTTTT. This codes for CASSERAGELFF.